The 24 T cell receptor beta chains below all came from one sample that was sequenced in a study of CD8+ T cells in alopecia areata. cDNA reverse transcribed from extracted RNA served as the sequencing template. Here immunoSEQ multiplex PCR was the method, and the copy in TCRdb shows in-frame clones only, minus some. The sample contains 130,000 to 150,000 clones, roughly 50% of which appear only once. The sequencing sample was made of CD4+ T cells sorted from blood. Every receptor here comes from a human donor with alopecia areata.

V gene TRBV7-6 combines with J gene TRBJ2-2; D is undetermined. Looked up from germline, CDR1 is SGHVS and CDR2 is FNYEAQ. There are 9 residues in the CDR3. V lost 8 bases, J lost 6 bases, and 1 base lay in between. The CDR3 DNA sequence: TGTGCCAGCTCCGGGGAGCTGTTTTTT. It yields the protein CASSGELFF.

This rearrangement joins TRBV6-1 to TRBJ1-2, with D possibly matching TRBD1 (5 bases). CDR1 and CDR2 from the germline V gene are MNHNS and SASEGT. The CDR3 is 13 amino acids. Trimming took 2 bases from V and 9 from J, leaving 13 bases between them. The CDR3 reads CASSESPQGRYTF. CDR3 in DNA: TGTGCCAGCAGTGAATCCCCCCAGGGACGCTACACCTTC.

This clone was recorded a few times. The rearrangement joins TRBV4-2 to TRBJ2-7; no definite D call. The germline gives CDR1 LGHNA, CDR2 YNFKEQ. The CDR3 spans 11 residues. The V and J ends lost 0 bases and 6 bases respectively, with 3 bases between them. The CDR3 nucleotides are TGTGCCAGCAGCCAAGAGTCCGAGCAGTACTTC. Residues: CASSQESEQYF.

This clone was observed a few times. The V call is TRBV6-5, the J call TRBJ1-2, with D perhaps TRBD1 (6 bases). CDR1 MNHEY and CDR2 SVGAGI come from the germline V gene. This CDR3 is built from 16 residues. Trimming removed 1 base from V and 6 bases from J, with 18 bases in between. For the CDR3, the DNA is TGTGCCAGCAGTTACTGGGGGGGCAGGGCAATGGATGGCTACACCTTC. Its translation is CASSYWGGRAMDGYTF.

The V gene is TRBV6-5, the J gene TRBJ1-2; D remains ambiguous. Trimming removed 1 base at V and 8 bases at J, with 11 bases between. Per the germline V gene, CDR1 is MNHEY and CDR2 is SVGAGI. This CDR3 has 13 amino acids. CDR3 nucleotides: TGTGCCAGCAGTTACTTTGCCTTGGGAGGCTACACCTTC. It specifies CASSYFALGGYTF.

V and J are TRBV6-6 and TRBJ1-2; D is possibly TRBD1 (5 bases). The CDR3 is 14 amino acids. Trimming pared 4 bases from V and 2 bases from J, leaving 11 bases between. Germline loops: CDR1 MNHNY, CDR2 SVGAGI (reference sequence). CDR3 in amino acids: CASSSQAGNYGYTF. CDR3 nucleotides: TGTGCCAGCAGTTCTCAGGCAGGGAACTATGGCTACACCTTC.

This chain connects TRBV29-1 to TRBJ2-2, with 7 bases fitting TRBD1. With 7 bases clipped from V and 5 bases from J, the junction kept 7 bases outside the gene matches. Germline CDR1 SQVTM, CDR2 ANQGSEA. This CDR3 spans 13 amino acids. The CDR3 loop is CSARTGGTGELFF. CDR3 nucleotide sequence: TGCAGCGCTCGGACAGGAGGAACCGGGGAGCTGTTTTTT.

V and J are TRBV6-5 and TRBJ2-5; TRBD2 aligns across 11 bases. V lost 10 bases to trimming and J lost 5 bases; unmatched junction nucleotides: 12. CDR1 MNHEY and CDR2 SVGAGI come from the germline V gene. There are 15 residues in the CDR3. In DNA form, the CDR3 reads TGTGCCACCCGACTAGCGGGATCTTCCCAGGAGACCCAGTACTTC. Encoded protein: CATRLAGSSQETQYF.

This clone has a handful of counts. J is TRBJ2-5 and V is TRBV19, with D possibly being TRBD1 (6 bases). The CDR3 contains 14 residues. Germline V gene lookup returns CDR1 LNHDA and CDR2 SQIVND (reference sequence). Trimming pared 5 bases from V and 5 bases from J, leaving 15 bases between. The CDR3 reads CASSRTASRETQYF. Written as DNA, the CDR3 is TGTGCCAGTAGTCGGACAGCGTCCCGGGAGACCCAGTACTTC.

This chain links TRBV5-6 with TRBJ1-1; weak D call: TRBD1 (5 bases). There are 14 residues in the CDR3. Germline values: CDR1 SGHDT, CDR2 YYEEEE. Trimming removed 1 base from V and 0 bases from J, with 7 bases in between. The CDR3 here is CASSLRGLNTEAFF. The CDR3 bases are TGTGCCAGCAGCTTGAGGGGATTGAACACTGAAGCTTTCTTT.

The gene calls are TRBV29-1 and TRBJ1-2, with D possibly being TRBD1 (6 bases). The CDR3 sequence is 13 residues long. CDR1 SQVTM and CDR2 ANQGSEA come from the germline V gene. With 3 bases removed from V and 6 bases from J, the gap between germline ends came to 14 bases. In nucleotides, the CDR3 is TGCAGCGTTGAGCTTGCAGGGGAGCATGGCTACACCTTC. Its protein product is CSVELAGEHGYTF.

This clone was counted only a few times. The genes are TRBV29-1 and TRBJ1-4; D gene uncertain. Per the germline V gene, CDR1 is SQVTM and CDR2 is ANQGSEA. The CDR3 is 14 residues long. Trimming took off 0 bases at V and 0 bases at J, with 5 bases between the two ends. The DNA of the CDR3 is TGCAGCGTTGAAGATCGGCCAACTAATGAAAAACTGTTTTTT. Translation gives CSVEDRPTNEKLFF.

The genes are TRBV5-1 and TRBJ2-2, with D uncertain. The V gene's germline CDR1 is SGHRS and CDR2 YFSETQ. Trimming left V 4 bases short and J 6 bases short, with 13 bases between. The CDR3 covers 14 residues. This chain's CDR3 is CASSQEIYSGELFF. The CDR3 coding sequence is TGCGCCAGCAGCCAGGAAATATATTCCGGGGAGCTGTTTTTT.

This clone came up a few times. The rearrangement uses TRBV29-1 and TRBJ2-5; TRBD2 aligns across 7 bases. Germline V gene lookup returns CDR1 SQVTM and CDR2 ANQGSEA. The CDR3 runs 13 residues. V lost 2 bases to trimming and J lost 5 bases; unmatched junction nucleotides: 5. CDR3 protein: CSVERGSGETQYF. Written as DNA, the CDR3 is TGCAGCGTTGAACGCGGGAGTGGGGAGACCCAGTACTTC.

This clone turned up a few times. CDR3 amino acids: CSVGEGGGVETQYF. In nucleotides, the CDR3 is TGCAGCGTTGGTGAGGGCGGAGGCGTGGAGACCCAGTACTTC. The genes are TRBV29-1 and TRBJ2-5; D possibly corresponds to TRBD2 (5 bases). There are 14 residues in the CDR3. Germline CDR1 SQVTM, CDR2 ANQGSEA. V shed 4 bases and J shed 5 bases, with 17 bases lying between them.

The chain links TRBV30 to TRBJ2-7; D remains unclear. Trimming removed 0 bases at V and 6 bases at J, with 15 bases between. The CDR3 has 14 amino acids. Germline CDR1 reads GTSNPN; CDR2 reads SVGIG (reference sequence). CDR3 loop: CAWSVLRRPGEQYF. The CDR3 DNA is TGTGCCTGGAGTGTATTGCGGCGGCCGGGCGAGCAGTACTTC.

The chain couples TRBV7-9 to TRBJ1-1, with D uncertain. Trimming stripped 6 bases from V and 1 base from J, with 9 bases between. Germline loops: CDR1 SEHNR, CDR2 FQNEAQ (reference sequence). The CDR3 extends over 13 amino acids. The CDR3 protein is CASRDRGNTEAFF. The DNA for the CDR3 is TGTGCCAGCAGGGACCGAGGGAACACTGAAGCTTTCTTT.

This chain uses TRBV5-1 with TRBJ2-2, with D hard to call. The CDR3 covers 12 residues. The germline V gene encodes CDR1 SGHRS and CDR2 YFSETQ. The ends were cut back, 3 bases at V and 4 bases at J, with 4 bases in the middle. DNA of the CDR3: TGCGCCAGCAGCTACTCCACCGGGGAGCTGTTTTTT. Translation: CASSYSTGELFF.

CDR3 loop: CAIRQGGTDTQYF. The DNA for the CDR3 is TGTGCCATTAGACAGGGGGGCACAGATACGCAGTATTTT. The chain uses TRBV2 and TRBJ2-3, with 9 bases lining up with TRBD1. Germline assignment: CDR1 SNHLY and CDR2 FYNNEI. The length of the CDR3 is 13 residues. V was pared by 10 bases and J by 1 base, with 3 bases of the junction left unmatched.

This clone turned up a few times. The chain couples TRBV29-1 to TRBJ2-3, with 10 nucleotides matching TRBD2. V shed 4 bases and J 7 bases; nucleotides not matched to a gene: 2. The CDR3 contains 12 residues. Looked up from germline, CDR1 is SQVTM and CDR2 is ANQGSEA. For the CDR3, the DNA is TGCAGCGTTGGACTAGCGGGTTATACGCAGTATTTT. This translates into CSVGLAGYTQYF.

The rearrangement links TRBV30 to TRBJ1-2; D uncertain. Germline loops: CDR1 GTSNPN, CDR2 SVGIG (reference sequence). Trimming cost V 1 base and J 3 bases, with 9 bases left between them. CDR3 length: 13 residues. The DNA of the CDR3 is TGTGCCTGGAGTGGGGTCTTCTACTATGGCTACACCTTC. This gives the protein CAWSGVFYYGYTF. The whole variable domain, remainder taken from reference TRBV30 and TRBJ1-2, is SQTIHQWPATLVQPVGSPLSLECTVEGTSNPNLYWYRQAAGRGLQLLFYSVGIGQISSEVPQNLSASRPQDRQFILSSKKLLLSDSGFYLCAWSGVFYYGYTFGSGTRLTVV.

A few counts support this clone. The chain couples TRBV28 to TRBJ1-5; unclear D gene. CDR3 length equals 12 residues. Per germline, CDR1 MDHEN and CDR2 SYDVKM. Trimming took 4 bases from V and 2 from J, leaving 3 bases between them. CDR3 in DNA: TGTGCCAGCAGTTCCGGCAATCAGCCCCAGCATTTT. Protein product: CASSSGNQPQHF.

This chain connects TRBV11-2 to TRBJ2-7, with 7 bases fitting TRBD2. J was trimmed by 5 bases and V by 1 base; bases with no gene match: 20. From germline, CDR1 is SGHAT and CDR2 FQNNGV. This CDR3 has 19 residues. The CDR3 loop is CASSLVRGVRNDRGDEQYF. The CDR3 DNA sequence: TGTGCCAGCAGCTTAGTCCGGGGGGTACGAAACGATAGAGGAGACGAGCAGTACTTC.

This clone was detected a few times. J is TRBJ2-7 and V is TRBV28, with a tentative D call TRBD2 (5 bases). The germline CDR1 and CDR2 sequences are MDHEN and SYDVKM. V lost 2 bases, J lost 3 bases, and 14 bases lay in between. The CDR3 loop spans 15 amino acids. The CDR3 DNA reads TGTGCCAGCAGTTTAGATCTAGTTCGGGGCTACGAGCAGTACTTC. As protein: CASSLDLVRGYEQYF. Based on the CDR3 plus reference TRBV28 and TRBJ2-7, the full variable domain is DVKVTQSSRYLVKRTGEKVFLECVQDMDHENMFWYRQDPGLGLRLIYFSYDVKMKEKGDIPEGYSVSREKKERFSLILESASTNQTSMYLCASSLDLVRGYEQYFGPGTRLTVT.